These 30 T cell receptor beta chains came from one sample sequenced in a study of T cells in Graves' hyperthyroidism and ophthalmopathy. It was RNA transcripts that yielded the amplified TCR beta CDR3 regions. HTBI primers drove first-round RT-PCR of the TCR CDR3. TCRdb ran MiXCR on the multiplex PCR reads and lists one entry per CDR3 protein. This sample has more than 75,000 distinct CDR3 sequences; over 50% occur once, and the top ten carry 25% to 30%. Sequenced material: blood. The source is a woman between 35 and 50 years old with Graves' hyperthyroidism.

This clonotype was recorded at least ten times. The chain joins TRBV5-1 to TRBJ1-2; 9 nucleotides align to TRBD1. CDR1 and CDR2 from the germline V gene are SGHRS and YFSETQ. The V and J ends lost 5 bases and 2 bases, in that order; junction bases with no gene match: 4. This CDR3 is built from 14 residues. The chain's CDR3 is CASRTDRGNYGYTF. The CDR3 DNA reads as TGCGCCAGCAGGACAGACAGGGGGAACTATGGCTACACCTTC.

The rearrangement joins TRBV10-1 to TRBJ2-7; TRBD1 might be the D (6 bases). CDR1 is WNHNN and CDR2 is SYGVQD in the germline V gene (reference sequence). The CDR3 contains 15 residues. The ends were cut back, 3 bases at V and 2 bases at J, with 14 bases in the middle. The CDR3 region is CASSDRDRTAYEQYF. The CDR3 DNA reads TGCGCCAGCAGTGACCGCGACAGGACAGCCTACGAGCAGTACTTC.

The table lists this clonotype with many counts. V usage is TRBV28 and J usage is TRBJ2-3; 11 nucleotides line up with TRBD2. The V gene end was trimmed by 6 bases and the J gene end by 4 bases; junction bases not matched to a gene: 9. Germline CDR1 MDHEN, CDR2 SYDVKM. This CDR3 region has 16 residues. The CDR3 here is CASRTLAGVGPDTQYF. The CDR3 bases are TGTGCCAGCAGGACACTAGCGGGAGTAGGTCCAGATACGCAGTATTTT.

This clonotype showed up just a few times. A much larger clone is a single base away; this may be a read error. This chain links TRBV5-1 with TRBJ2-7, with D possibly TRBD1 on 5 matching bases. V lost 7 bases and J 3 bases, leaving 14 bases between the germline ends. From germline, CDR1 is SGHRS and CDR2 YFSETQ. The CDR3 is made up of 13 amino acids. The CDR3 sequence: CASASGIFYEQYF. The CDR3 DNA reads TGCGCCAGCGCTTCAGGGATTTTCTACGAGCAGTACTTC.

This clonotype was counted ten times or more. The chain employs TRBV4-1 and TRBJ2-3; D gene uncertain. Trimming stripped 4 bases from V and 6 bases from J, with 11 bases between. Per germline, CDR1 MGHRA and CDR2 YSYEKL. The length of the CDR3 is 13 residues. The chain's CDR3 is CASSLRTGDTQYF. The CDR3 nucleotides are TGCGCCAGCAGCCTACGGACCGGGGATACGCAGTATTTT.

The chain joins TRBV20-1 to TRBJ1-1, with D maybe TRBD1 (5 bases). Germline V gene data show CDR1 as DFQATT and CDR2 as SNEGSKA (reference sequence). This CDR3 comprises 12 residues. Trimming cost V 3 bases and J 4 bases, with 9 bases left between them. In DNA, the CDR3 is TGCAGTGCTAGTTTTGGGGGCACTGAAGCTTTCTTT. Residues: CSASFGGTEAFF.

This chain joins TRBV12-3 or TRBV12-4 and TRBJ1-1; 8 bases agree with TRBD1. The CDR3 totals 15 residues. J was trimmed by 4 bases and V by 6 bases; bases with no gene match: 10. In DNA, the CDR3 is TGTGCCAGCAGCGTCCAGGGGGCGGCGAGCACTGAAGCTTTCTTT. Protein product: CASSVQGAASTEAFF.

As regards this clonotype: The DNA is left out, because the CDR3 cannot be placed on it with certainty; the CDR3 is given as TCRdb lists it. V gene TRBV7-2 combines with J gene TRBJ2-2; TRBD2 is taken as the D call from the table, unchecked against the DNA. The CDR3 adds up to 14 amino acids, both ends counted. Germline V gives CDR1 SGHTA, CDR2 FQGNSA. The CDR3 protein is CASSQVAGPGSCFF.

In the case of this clonotype: A read error may be the cause here, since a much bigger clone is one base away. This chain joins TRBV2 and TRBJ2-7; D is possibly TRBD2 (6 bases). The CDR3 has 14 amino acids. Trimming pared 6 bases from V and 3 bases from J, leaving 15 bases between. The germline V gene encodes CDR1 SNHLY and CDR2 FYNNEI. The CDR3 spells CASSLAGGGYEQYF. For the CDR3, the DNA is TGTGCCAGCAGCTTGGCTGGGGGAGGCTACGAGCAGTACTTC.

J is TRBJ1-1 and V is TRBV24-1; the match to TRBD1 covers 7 bases. Germline V gene data show CDR1 as KGHDR and CDR2 as SFDVKD. This CDR3 has 14 amino acids. Trimming cost V 2 bases and J 3 bases; bases outside gene matches: 2. The CDR3 bases are TGTGCCACCAGTGATTCTAGGGGGCACACTGAAGCTTTCTTT. It codes for CATSDSRGHTEAFF.

The chain recombines TRBV7-3 with TRBJ2-7; 10 nucleotides align to TRBD1. The CDR3 loop spans 14 amino acids. Looked up from germline, CDR1 is SGHTA and CDR2 is FQGTGA. V lost 6 bases and J lost 2; bases outside the gene matches: 4. CDR3 nucleotides: TGTGCCAGCAGTAACGGACAGGGGGCCTACGAGCAGTACTTC. It codes for CASSNGQGAYEQYF.

This chain uses TRBV10-3 with TRBJ1-1, with TRBD1 matching 7 bases. J gave up 2 bases and V 6 bases, and 12 bases lay outside the gene matches. CDR3 length: 16 amino acids. CDR1 is ENHRY and CDR2 is SYGVKD in the germline V gene. CDR3 sequence (DNA): TGTGCCATCAGCAGCAGGGGGGCAGGGCGAAACACTGAAGCTTTCTTT. This codes for CAISSRGAGRNTEAFF.

This chain uses TRBV29-1 with TRBJ1-1, with 9 bases that match TRBD1. Germline V lookup: CDR1 SQVTM, CDR2 ANQGSEA. The ends lost 7 bases at V and 11 bases at J; junction bases unmatched: 5. The CDR3 sequence is 10 residues long. For the CDR3, the DNA is TGCAGCGGGGGGGACAGGGTGGCTTTCTTT. The encoded protein is CSGGDRVAFF.

This chain links TRBV7-4 with TRBJ1-3; tentatively, D is TRBD1 (5 bases). V was cut by 6 bases and J by 8 bases, with 11 bases left in between. CDR3 length equals 12 residues. Germline values: CDR1 SGHVT, CDR2 SQSDAQ. The CDR3 DNA reads TGTGCCAGCAGAAGGGGAAGGGACACCATATATTTT. As protein: CASRRGRDTIYF.

At least ten counts were recorded for this clonotype. This chain links TRBV7-2 with TRBJ1-1; tentatively, D is TRBD1 (5 bases). This CDR3 is built from 14 residues. Germline CDR1 and CDR2: SGHTA and FQGNSA. Between the trimmed V and J ends, which lost 3 bases and 0 bases, there was a span of 8 bases. The CDR3 DNA reads TGTGCCAGCAGCTTCGGGACCATGAACACTGAAGCTTTCTTT. Translating it yields CASSFGTMNTEAFF.

This clonotype was detected ten times or more. The V and J genes are TRBV19 and TRBJ1-1, with 12 bases identical to TRBD1. V trimming: 3 bases; J trimming: 1 base; junction bases outside the gene matches: 9. The CDR3 runs 18 residues. Per germline, CDR1 LNHDA and CDR2 SQIVND (reference sequence). CDR3 protein: CASSIRRDRGQENTEAFF. The CDR3 nucleotides read TGTGCCAGTAGTATCCGCCGGGACAGGGGGCAGGAGAACACTGAAGCTTTCTTT.

J is TRBJ2-5 and V is TRBV29-1; the match to TRBD2 covers 15 bases. Germline V gives CDR1 SQVTM, CDR2 ANQGSEA. The CDR3 has 16 residues. Losses at the gene ends were 5 bases for V and 4 bases for J; bases not matched to a gene: 8. The CDR3 nucleotides are TGCAGCGTTACGGGACTAGCGGGAGGCGGGAGAGAGACCCAGTACTTC. Encoded protein: CSVTGLAGGGRETQYF. The whole variable domain, filled in from reference TRBV29-1 and TRBJ2-5, reads SAVISQKPSRDICQRGTSLTIQCQVDSQVTMMFWYRQQPGQSLTLIATANQGSEATYESGFVIDKFPISRPNLTFSTLTVSNMSPEDSSIYLCSVTGLAGGGRETQYFGPGTRLLVL.

V usage is TRBV6-5 and J usage is TRBJ1-5; D may be TRBD1 (6 bases). The CDR3 covers 16 residues. Germline-derived CDR1 and CDR2 are MNHEY and SVGAGI. Trimming cost V 0 bases and J 5 bases, with 14 bases left between them. The CDR3 region is CASSYSGRGFHQPQHF. For the CDR3, the DNA is TGTGCCAGCAGTTACTCTGGCAGGGGATTTCATCAGCCCCAGCATTTT.

This clonotype has a count of ten or more. V is TRBV7-9 and J is TRBJ2-3, with D unclear. Germline V CDR1 and CDR2: SEHNR, FQNEAQ (reference sequence). V was clipped by 5 bases and J by 1 base, with 10 bases between them. There are 14 residues in the CDR3. The DNA of the CDR3 is TGTGCCAGCAGCCCTCCAGACCGCACAGATACGCAGTATTTT. Residues: CASSPPDRTDTQYF. The variable domain in full, completed from reference TRBV7-9 and TRBJ2-3, reads DTGVSQNPRHKITKRGQNVTFRCDPISEHNRLYWYRQTLGQGPEFLTYFQNEAQLEKSRLLSDRFSAERPKGSFSTLEIQRTEQGDSAMYLCASSPPDRTDTQYFGPGTRLTVL.

This clonotype was picked up many times. The CDR3 protein is CASSLIRAAEQYF. For the CDR3, the DNA is TGTGCCAGCAGTTTGATCAGGGCGGCCGAGCAGTACTTC. J is TRBJ2-7 and V is TRBV2; a possible D gene is TRBD1 (5 bases). Per germline, CDR1 SNHLY and CDR2 FYNNEI. V lost 5 bases to trimming and J lost 6 bases, with 14 bases between them. The CDR3 runs 13 residues.

On this clonotype: Lacking the conserved final phenylalanine or tryptophan, this CDR3 likely reflects a read error. The chain recombines TRBV7-2 with TRBJ1-2, with D uncertain. The CDR3 has 14 amino acids. The germline V and J ends were trimmed by 5 bases and 4 bases, with 14 bases remaining between them. From germline, CDR1 is SGHTA and CDR2 FQGNSA. CDR3 residues: CASSAKVGIYGYTL. The CDR3 coding sequence is TGTGCCAGCAGCGCGAAAGTGGGGATCTATGGCTACACCCTC.

This rearrangement joins TRBV19 to TRBJ2-7; TRBD1 is a possible D gene (5 bases). Germline assignment: CDR1 LNHDA and CDR2 SQIVND (reference sequence). The CDR3 length is 14 residues. With 6 bases removed from V and 5 bases from J, the gap between germline ends came to 17 bases. The DNA of the CDR3 is TGTGCCAGTAGACCAATTGGGGCCTCGGACGAGCAGTACTTC. It specifies CASRPIGASDEQYF.

The chain is built from TRBV7-9 and TRBJ2-7; D is uncertain. The V and J ends lost 5 bases and 3 bases respectively, with 26 bases between them. The V gene's germline CDR1 is SEHNR and CDR2 FQNEAQ (reference sequence). This CDR3 spans 18 amino acids. The CDR3: CASSQESGSPVYNYEQYF. The CDR3 bases are TGTGCCAGCAGCCAAGAATCGGGCAGCCCTGTTTACAACTACGAGCAGTACTTC.

For this clonotype: Because the CDR3's place on the DNA is in doubt, the DNA is left out and the CDR3 is given as listed by TCRdb. V and J are TRBV10-3 and TRBJ2-2. Germline assignment: CDR1 ENHRY and CDR2 SYGVKD. Counting both end residues, the CDR3 totals 12 amino acids. CDR3 amino acids: CAWGESQGSCFF.

In DNA, the CDR3 is TGTGCCAGCGGGCCAGGGGGTTGGTCACCCCTCCACTTT. Translation gives CASGPGGWSPLHF. V gene TRBV2 combines with J gene TRBJ1-6, with 7 bases that match TRBD1. Germline trimming cut 8 bases from V and 10 bases from J; bases unmatched to any gene: 8. This CDR3 has 13 residues. Per the germline V gene, CDR1 is SNHLY and CDR2 is FYNNEI.

Only a few counts were recorded for this clonotype. J is TRBJ2-7 and V is TRBV29-1, with a tentative D call TRBD2 (6 bases). This CDR3 contains 13 residues. V was trimmed by 8 bases and J by 0 bases, leaving 14 bases between them. Germline V gene sequence: CDR1 SQVTM, CDR2 ANQGSEA. This CDR3 reads CSLGGASSYEQYF. The CDR3 nucleotides are TGCAGCTTAGGCGGGGCGAGCTCCTACGAGCAGTACTTC.

This clonotype appeared once. The rearrangement links TRBV5-1 to TRBJ2-2, with D uncertain. CDR3 size: 11 residues. Deletions cut 7 bases from V and 7 bases from J, with 8 bases between. Germline values: CDR1 SGHRS, CDR2 YFSETQ. CDR3 amino acids: CASGMGGELFF. CDR3 coding DNA: TGCGCCAGCGGTATGGGCGGGGAGCTGTTTTTT.

The J gene is TRBJ2-6, the V gene TRBV6-1, with D maybe TRBD1 (6 bases). The V gene lost 8 bases and the J gene lost 0 bases, with 17 bases spanning the gap. Germline CDR1 and CDR2: MNHNS and SASEGT. The CDR3 is made up of 17 amino acids. The CDR3: CASQSQGRLSGANVLTF. The DNA of the CDR3 is TGTGCCAGCCAGTCGCAGGGGCGGCTCTCTGGGGCCAACGTCCTGACTTTC.

With respect to this clonotype: At one end, the junction sequence differs from germline, possibly due to a read error. V gene TRBV7-2 combines with J gene TRBJ2-5; TRBD2 matches at 11 bases. This CDR3 has 11 amino acids. Germline CDR1 is SGHTA and CDR2 is FQGNSA. The CDR3 DNA reads as TGTGCCAGCAGCTCCTTAGCGGGAGGGGAATTC. Its protein is CASSSLAGGEF.

This clonotype was seen ten or more times. The chain has TRBV29-1 and TRBJ2-2; TRBD2 matches at 11 bases. The CDR3 is 15 residues long. Germline values: CDR1 SQVTM, CDR2 ANQGSEA. The junction had 10 bases not matched to a gene; V was cut back by 7 bases and J by 6 bases. CDR3 DNA sequence: TGCAGCGCCTTGACTTTAGCGGGAGGGCCCGGGGAGCTGTTTTTT. Its translation: CSALTLAGGPGELFF.